Given below is one T cell receptor beta chain in context. This CDR3 spans 16 amino acids. Per the germline V gene, CDR1 is SGHRS and CDR2 is YFSETQ. Trimming took off 0 bases at V and 0 bases at J, with 12 bases between the two ends. In the original processing: Estimation of nucleated cell counts was performed using reference gene primer amplification. Here immunoSEQ multiplex PCR was the method, and the copy in TCRdb shows in-frame clones only, minus some. V, J and clone size are taken as reported in that table, and D and trimming were inferred from the DNA itself. The sample consists of about 410,000 clones, 90% of them appearing once. This specimen comes from a study of blood T cell repertoires in COVID-19. Cohorts were assigned according to the clinical history that participants reported.

This TCR was sampled from a man aged 18 to 29 who had recovered from COVID-19. Sequenced material: PBMCs or T cells enriched from blood (not recorded which). The rearrangement links TRBV5-1 to TRBJ1-2, with a tentative D call TRBD1 (5 bases). The CDR3 region has the DNA TGCGCCAGCAGCTTGGCCGGCGGGGGAGCTAACTATGGCTACACCTTC. It is translated as CASSLAGGGANYGYTF.